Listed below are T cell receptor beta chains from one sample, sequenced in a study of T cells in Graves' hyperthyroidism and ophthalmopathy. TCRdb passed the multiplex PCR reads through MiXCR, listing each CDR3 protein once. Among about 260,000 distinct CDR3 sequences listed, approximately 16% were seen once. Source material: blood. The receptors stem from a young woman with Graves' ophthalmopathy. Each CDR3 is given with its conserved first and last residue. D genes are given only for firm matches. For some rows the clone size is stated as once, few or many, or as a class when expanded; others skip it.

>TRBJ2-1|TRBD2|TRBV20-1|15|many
CSASPSGGKYNEQFF
TGCAGTGCTAGTCCAAGCGGGGGGAAATACAATGAGCAGTTCTTC
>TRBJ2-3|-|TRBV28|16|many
CASSLWVRGSGDTQYF
TGTGCCAGCAGTTTATGGGTCCGGGGATCCGGGGATACGCAGTATTTT
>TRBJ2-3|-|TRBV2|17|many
CASKGELDRIVLDTQYF
TGTGCCAGCAAGGGGGAGTTGGACCGTATTGTTTTGGATACGCAGTATTTT
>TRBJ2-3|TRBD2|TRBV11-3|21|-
CASNPTVRTSGGTASTDTQYF
TGTGCCAGCAACCCAACGGTGAGGACTAGCGGGGGGACAGCTAGCACAGATACGCAGTATTTT
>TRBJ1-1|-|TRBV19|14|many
CASSMGRGGTEAFF
TGTGCCAGTAGTATGGGACGAGGGGGAACTGAAGCTTTCTTT
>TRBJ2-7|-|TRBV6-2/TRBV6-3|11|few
CASTAYNEQYF
TGTGCCAGCACAGCGTACAATGAGCAGTACTTC
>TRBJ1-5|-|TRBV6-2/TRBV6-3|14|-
CASSNGGGNQPQHF
TGTGCCAGCAGTAACGGGGGCGGGAATCAGCCCCAGCATTTT
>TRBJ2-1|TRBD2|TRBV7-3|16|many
CASSLRRGASLDEQFF
TGTGCCAGCAGCTTAAGGCGGGGGGCCAGTCTGGATGAGCAGTTCTTC
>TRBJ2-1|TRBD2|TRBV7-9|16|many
CASSFSRTSLDNEQFF
TGTGCCAGCAGCTTTTCCCGGACTAGCCTCGACAATGAGCAGTTCTTC
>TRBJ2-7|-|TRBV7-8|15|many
CASSLEATGTYEQYF
TGTGCCAGCAGCTTAGAAGCAACAGGGACCTACGAGCAGTACTTC
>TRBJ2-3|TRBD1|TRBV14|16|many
CASSSRTGGSVDTQYF
TGTGCCAGCAGCTCCCGGACAGGGGGTTCTGTAGATACGCAGTATTTT
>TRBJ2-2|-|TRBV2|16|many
CASTTLGVGPTGELFF
TGTGCCAGCACTACCCTGGGTGTAGGGCCGACCGGGGAGCTGTTTTTT
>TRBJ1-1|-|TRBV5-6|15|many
CASSLFPQAHLEAFF
TGTGCCAGCAGCTTGTTTCCACAGGCCCACCTTGAAGCTTTCTTT
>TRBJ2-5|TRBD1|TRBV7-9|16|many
CASSSTGGGYQETQYF
TGTGCCAGCAGTTCAACAGGGGGCGGGTACCAAGAGACCCAGTACTTC
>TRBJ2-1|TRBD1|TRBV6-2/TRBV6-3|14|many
CASSGLYRGNEQFF
TGTGCCAGCAGTGGTCTCTACAGGGGAAATGAGCAGTTCTTC
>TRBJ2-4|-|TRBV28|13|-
CASSSRSKNIQYF
TGTGCCAGCAGTTCCCGTAGCAAAAACATTCAGTACTTC
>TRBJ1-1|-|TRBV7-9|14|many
CASSLRGPDTEAFF
TGTGCCAGCAGCTTGCGGGGGCCTGACACTGAAGCTTTCTTT
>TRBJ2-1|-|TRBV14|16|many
CASSQDIAKPNNEQFF
TGTGCCAGCAGCCAAGATATCGCTAAGCCCAACAATGAGCAGTTCTTC
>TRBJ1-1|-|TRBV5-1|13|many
CASNKDRGPEAFF
TGCGCCAGCAACAAAGATCGGGGCCCTGAAGCTTTCTTT
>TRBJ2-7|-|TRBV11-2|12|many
CASSSTPYEQYF
TGTGCCAGCAGCTCGACTCCCTACGAGCAGTACTTC
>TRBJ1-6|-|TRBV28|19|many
CASSLSKGESRVRNSPLHF
TGTGCCAGCAGTTTATCGAAGGGGGAAAGCAGGGTGAGGAATTCACCCCTCCACTTT
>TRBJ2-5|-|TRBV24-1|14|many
CATSDTGLQETQYF
TGTGCCACCAGTGACACAGGGTTGCAAGAGACCCAGTACTTC